The 28 T cell receptor beta chains reported below all come from one sample, sequenced in a study of regulatory T cells (dated by TCRdb to the late 2010s). General study outcomes and caveats: Conventional CD4+ T cells from CD3G-deficient patients were enriched for hydrophobic residues at CDR3 positions 6 and 7, suggesting more self-reactive specificities.

Library method: the immunoSEQ multiplex PCR assay. The multiplex PCR relied on 52 forward TRBV primers and 13 reverse TRBJ primers, and amplification bias was corrected through assay-based and computational methods. Here the immuneACCESS table is served through TCRdb, limited to in-frame sequences with V and J called. Missing clones are a known gap in these copies; in checked studies unresolved V genes cover under half, and the rest lacks a known reason. The sample profile shows roughly 30,000 clones; 85% to 95% of them were found once. Approximately 1.5% of the sample lies in the top ten. These receptors are not linked to any known antigen. Specimen: conventional CD4+ T cells sorted from blood. These TCRs come from a person aged 18 to 29 with CD3G deficiency.

The chain joins TRBV5-1 to TRBJ2-1; D is possibly TRBD1 or TRBD2 (5 bases each). Germline V lookup: CDR1 SGHRS, CDR2 YFSETQ. The CDR3 is made up of 15 amino acids. Trimming removed 0 bases from V and 0 bases from J, with 7 bases in between. CDR3 sequence reads: CASSLAGSSYNEQFF. In nucleotides, the CDR3 is TGCGCCAGCAGCTTGGCAGGGAGCTCCTACAATGAGCAGTTCTTC.

The J gene is TRBJ2-3, the V gene TRBV5-1; D is uncertain. This CDR3 spans 12 amino acids. V lost 1 base and J 5 bases, leaving 5 bases between the germline ends. In germline, CDR1 is SGHRS, CDR2 YFSETQ. DNA of the CDR3: TGCGCCAGCAGCTTGCAAGGAGATACGCAGTATTTT. Its translation: CASSLQGDTQYF.

This clone is a singleton in its sample. This chain uses TRBV27 with TRBJ2-1, with 12 bases fitting TRBD2. V lost 5 bases and J lost 0; bases outside the gene matches: 11. This CDR3 contains 19 residues. Per germline, CDR1 MNHEY and CDR2 SMNVEV (reference sequence). In nucleotides, the CDR3 is TGTGCCAGCAGTCCCCTCGCTAGCGGGAGGGGGAGCTCCTACAATGAGCAGTTCTTC. This translates into CASSPLASGRGSSYNEQFF.

The V gene is TRBV5-1, the J gene TRBJ2-5; D is tentatively TRBD1 or TRBD2 (5 bases each). The V and J ends lost 5 bases and 5 bases respectively, with 13 bases between them. The CDR3 runs to 13 residues. The germline V gene encodes CDR1 SGHRS and CDR2 YFSETQ. The CDR3 sequence is CASSRGLGETQYF. Written as DNA, the CDR3 is TGCGCCAGCAGTCGGGGCTTGGGCGAGACCCAGTACTTC.

CDR3 sequence: CASSPGQKSYEQYF. For the CDR3, the DNA is TGCGCCAGCAGCCCGGGACAGAAATCCTACGAGCAGTACTTC. The genes are TRBV5-1 and TRBJ2-5; TRBD1 matches 7 bases. The DNA matches TRBJ2-7 better at its end, which makes the J call doubtful. This CDR3 has 14 residues. The germline V gene has CDR1 SGHRS and CDR2 YFSETQ.

CDR3: CASSFPGTPTDTQYF. In DNA, the CDR3 is TGTGCCAGCAGTTTCCCGGGAACCCCCACAGATACGCAGTATTTT. The chain employs TRBV28 and TRBJ2-3, with a possible D match to TRBD2 (5 bases). From germline, CDR1 is MDHEN and CDR2 SYDVKM. CDR3 length equals 15 residues. Trimming stripped 3 bases from V and 2 bases from J, with 12 bases between.

This chain joins TRBV7-9 and TRBJ2-3; D is perhaps TRBD2 (6 bases). Trimming took 0 bases from V and 6 from J, leaving 13 bases between them. Germline values: CDR1 SEHNR, CDR2 FQNEAQ (reference sequence). The CDR3 totals 15 residues. Written as DNA, the CDR3 is TGTGCCAGCAGCTTAGCTAGCGGTCTTGGGGATACGCAGTATTTT. Translation gives CASSLASGLGDTQYF.

The chain combines TRBV7-3 with TRBJ2-6; D remains ambiguous. This CDR3 contains 16 residues. CDR1 and CDR2 (germline): SGHTA, FQGTGA. The germline V and J ends were trimmed by 5 bases and 2 bases, with 13 bases remaining between them. DNA for the CDR3: TGTGCCAGCAGCCCCCAACGGACCGCTGGGGCCAACGTCCTGACTTTC. Residues: CASSPQRTAGANVLTF.

In its sample, this clone was seen once. The chain joins TRBV7-8 to TRBJ2-5, with D possibly being TRBD2 (5 bases). The germline V gene has CDR1 SGHVS and CDR2 FQNEAQ. This CDR3 comprises 15 residues. Trimming removed 1 base from V and 5 bases from J, with 14 bases in between. CDR3 nucleotides: TGTGCCAGCAGCTTAGTTGGAGGAACGGGGGAGACCCAGTACTTC. Translating gives CASSLVGGTGETQYF.

This chain uses TRBV28 with TRBJ2-7; 8 positions agree with TRBD1. The CDR3 is 13 amino acids. From germline, CDR1 is MDHEN and CDR2 SYDVKM. The V segment lost 5 bases and the J segment 5 bases; nucleotides outside the gene matches: 5. Written as DNA, the CDR3 is TGTGCCAGCAGTCGGTCGGACAGGGACGAGCAGTACTTC. The encoded protein is CASSRSDRDEQYF.

The chain is built from TRBV7-9 and TRBJ2-1; TRBD2 aligns across 14 bases. CDR3 size: 16 residues. Germline V lookup: CDR1 SEHNR, CDR2 FQNEAQ (reference sequence). V lost 5 bases to trimming and J lost 10 bases; unmatched junction nucleotides: 10. The CDR3 DNA follows: TGTGCCAGCAGCCACCCGGGACTAGCGGGAGATGACGAGCAGTTCTTC. Translating it yields CASSHPGLAGDDEQFF.

This clone occurred once. CDR3 sequence (DNA): TGTGCCAGCAGCCCGACTAGCGGAGGGACCCAAGAGACCCAGTACTTC. It is translated as CASSPTSGGTQETQYF. The chain is built from TRBV7-3 and TRBJ2-5; 9 nucleotides match TRBD2. The CDR3 loop spans 16 amino acids. The germline gives CDR1 SGHTA, CDR2 FQGTGA. V was clipped by 5 bases and J by 1 base; unmatched bases: 8.

The chain combines TRBV30 with TRBJ2-3; D possibly corresponds to TRBD2 (5 bases). V was trimmed by 0 bases and J by 14 bases, leaving 12 bases between them. The CDR3 contains 11 residues. Germline V gene sequence: CDR1 GTSNPN, CDR2 SVGIG (reference sequence). CDR3 sequence: CAWSVGSRMYF. In DNA form, the CDR3 reads TGTGCCTGGAGTGTAGGGAGTCGGATGTATTTT. The full variable domain, in which reference TRBV30 and TRBJ2-3 provide the parts outside the CDR3, is SQTIHQWPATLVQPVGSPLSLECTVEGTSNPNLYWYRQAAGRGLQLLFYSVGIGQISSEVPQNLSASRPQDRQFILSSKKLLLSDSGFYLCAWSVGSRMYFGPGTRLTVL.

V and J are TRBV6-1 and TRBJ1-2, with unresolved D. Trimming cost V 6 bases and J 5 bases, with 13 bases left between them. The length of the CDR3 is 13 residues. CDR1 is MNHNS and CDR2 is SASEGT in the germline V gene. CDR3: CASRATTTYGYTF. Here the CDR3 DNA reads TGTGCCAGCAGGGCGACAACCACTTATGGCTACACCTTC.

The chain links TRBV5-6 to TRBJ2-7; 11 bases fit TRBD1. Trimming took 1 base from V and 7 from J; bases not matched to a gene: 10. Germline-derived CDR1 and CDR2 are SGHDT and YYEEEE. The CDR3 is 16 residues long. The CDR3 DNA is TGTGCCAGCAGCTTGAGCGGACAGGGGGCGATAATGGAGCAGTACTTC. It translates to CASSLSGQGAIMEQYF.

The chain employs TRBV7-8 and TRBJ2-2; 9 bases agree with TRBD2. The CDR3 covers 15 residues. In germline, CDR1 is SGHVS, CDR2 FQNEAQ. V was pared by 5 bases and J by 3 bases, with 4 bases of the junction left unmatched. This chain's CDR3 is CASSPAGGHTGELFF. CDR3 sequence (DNA): TGTGCCAGCAGCCCGGCGGGGGGGCACACCGGGGAGCTGTTTTTT. Full variable domain (rest looked up from reference TRBV7-8 and TRBJ2-2): GAGVSQSPRYKVAKRGQDVALRCDPISGHVSLFWYQQALGQGPEFLTYFQNEAQLDKSGLPSDRFFAERPEGSVSTLKIQRTQQEDSAVYLCASSPAGGHTGELFFGEGSRLTVL.

J is TRBJ1-3 and V is TRBV30; D is unclear. Germline V lookup: CDR1 GTSNPN, CDR2 SVGIG (reference sequence). Between the trimmed V and J ends, which lost 5 bases and 1 base, there was a span of 9 bases. The length of the CDR3 is 13 residues. CDR3 protein: CAWDPGSGNTIYF. The CDR3 DNA is TGTGCCTGGGACCCCGGGTCTGGAAACACCATATATTTT.

The genes are TRBV28 and TRBJ2-7, with TRBD1 matching 8 bases. Germline V gives CDR1 MDHEN, CDR2 SYDVKM. V was clipped by 4 bases and J by 0 bases; unmatched bases: 5. The CDR3 runs to 15 residues. The CDR3 spells CASSSTGGDSYEQYF. CDR3 coding DNA: TGTGCCAGCAGTTCTACAGGGGGAGACTCCTACGAGCAGTACTTC.

The rearrangement joins TRBV20-1 to TRBJ2-7; no clear D. This CDR3 spans 11 amino acids. Germline CDR1 and CDR2: DFQATT and SNEGSKA (reference sequence). V was clipped by 3 bases and J by 3 bases, with 6 bases between them. The CDR3 DNA reads TGCAGTGCTAGTCACAGCTACGAGCAGTACTTC. Encoded protein: CSASHSYEQYF.

This sequence joins TRBV6-1 and TRBJ2-1; 10 nucleotides line up with TRBD2. The CDR3 spans 16 residues. The germline V gene encodes CDR1 MNHNS and CDR2 SASEGT. V was clipped by 2 bases and J by 2 bases; unmatched bases: 3. The CDR3, as DNA: TGTGCCAGCAGTGAAAGGACTAGCGGACCCTACAATGAGCAGTTCTTC. This translates into CASSERTSGPYNEQFF.

The V gene is TRBV7-9, the J gene TRBJ2-3; D could derive from TRBD1 or TRBD2 (5 bases each). Between the trimmed V and J ends, which lost 4 bases and 3 bases, there was a span of 14 bases. This CDR3 is 15 amino acids long. Germline CDR1 SEHNR, CDR2 FQNEAQ (reference sequence). CDR3 coding DNA: TGTGCCAGCAGCTCCTATGGGGGACGTACAGATACGCAGTATTTT. Its protein is CASSSYGGRTDTQYF.

This rearrangement joins TRBV28 to TRBJ2-7, with 12 bases that match TRBD2. The germline V gene encodes CDR1 MDHEN and CDR2 SYDVKM. The CDR3 has 15 amino acids. Trimming cost V 2 bases and J 6 bases; bases outside gene matches: 5. This CDR3 is CASSLMTSGSSEQYF. DNA for the CDR3: TGTGCCAGCAGTTTAATGACTAGCGGGAGCAGCGAGCAGTACTTC.

This chain joins TRBV28 and TRBJ2-7, with 13 bases lining up with TRBD2. CDR1 and CDR2 (germline): MDHEN, SYDVKM. The trim removed 5 bases at V and 3 bases at J, leaving 4 bases unmatched. The length of the CDR3 is 15 residues. The DNA of the CDR3 is TGTGCCAGCAGTCTAAGACTAGCGGGGGGCTACGAGCAGTACTTC. It codes for CASSLRLAGGYEQYF.

This chain uses TRBV6-1 with TRBJ2-1, with TRBD2 as a possible D gene (6 bases). Germline lookup yields CDR1 MNHNS and CDR2 SASEGT. V lost 3 bases and J lost 7, with 16 bases in between. The CDR3 spans 15 residues. CDR3 loop: CASSDGRRAGNEQFF. CDR3 nucleotides: TGTGCCAGCAGTGACGGTCGGAGGGCCGGTAATGAGCAGTTCTTC.

In its sample, this clone was seen once. This sequence joins TRBV7-9 and TRBJ1-2, with D unresolved. The CDR3 is made up of 13 amino acids. Germline CDR1 reads SEHNR; CDR2 reads FQNEAQ (reference sequence). Trimming pared 4 bases from V and 4 bases from J, leaving 10 bases between. As DNA, the CDR3 is TGTGCCAGCAGCTATGGAGCCACCTATGGCTACACCTTC. Its translation is CASSYGATYGYTF.

CDR3 sequence (DNA): TGTGCCAGCAGCTTGCGGGGCGTGAGCAATCAGCCCCAGCATTTT. As protein: CASSLRGVSNQPQHF. The chain is built from TRBV27 and TRBJ1-5; D perhaps matches TRBD1 (5 bases). V lost 6 bases and J 1 base, leaving 13 bases between the germline ends. The CDR3 length is 15 residues. Germline V gene data show CDR1 as MNHEY and CDR2 as SMNVEV (reference sequence).

This clone was seen more than once but under ten times. The chain couples TRBV5-1 to TRBJ2-2, with 7 bases aligning to TRBD2. There are 13 residues in the CDR3. The J segment lost 6 bases and the V segment lost 4 bases, leaving 3 bases of the junction unmatched. Germline loops: CDR1 SGHRS, CDR2 YFSETQ. This chain's CDR3 is CASSGRESGELFF. The CDR3 DNA reads TGCGCCAGCAGCGGGCGGGAGTCCGGGGAGCTGTTTTTT.

This chain joins TRBV30 and TRBJ1-1; D may be TRBD1 (5 bases). The V end lost 5 bases, the J end lost 1 base, and 17 bases lay between the germline ends. Germline values: CDR1 GTSNPN, CDR2 SVGIG (reference sequence). The CDR3 totals 15 residues. Written as DNA, the CDR3 is TGTGCCTGGTCCCCCAAGGGGATACCGAACACTGAAGCTTTCTTT. Amino acid sequence: CAWSPKGIPNTEAFF. The full variable domain, with the rest looked up from reference TRBV30 and TRBJ1-1, is SQTIHQWPATLVQPVGSPLSLECTVEGTSNPNLYWYRQAAGRGLQLLFYSVGIGQISSEVPQNLSASRPQDRQFILSSKKLLLSDSGFYLCAWSPKGIPNTEAFFGQGTRLTVV.